What follows is one T cell receptor (beta chain) and its context. Its specificity is not known. Just one base apart from a much larger clone, this may be a read error. This record belongs to a study of glioma-infiltrating T cells. The iRepertoire nested amplicon-rescue multiplex PCR amplified TCR alpha and beta CDR3s from RNA. For one-step reverse transcription and amplification, 100-400 ng of tissue mRNA or PBMC total RNA was used. TCRdb recomputed calls from the multiplex PCR reads with MiXCR, one row per CDR3 protein. The sample records around 150,000 distinct CDR3 sequences, 39% being singletons. Findings and limits, study-wide: Tissue and blood shared very few CDR3 sequences. Non-neoplastic patients had below-expected tissue-blood divergence, while all gliomas exceeded expectation.

The V gene's germline CDR1 is DFQATT and CDR2 SNEGSKA (reference sequence). The CDR3 consists of 15 residues. V gave up 7 bases and J gave up 5 bases; unmatched junction bases: 14. What was sequenced was glioma tissue, nonneoplastic brain tissue, or PBMCs (not recorded which). The chain links TRBV20-1 to TRBJ2-7, with 10 bases fitting TRBD1. This receptor was taken from a human donor with low-grade glioma or glioblastoma, undergoing nonglioma brain surgery, or in good health (not recorded which). The CDR3 protein is CSEPTLGQGGHEQYF. CDR3 DNA sequence: TGCAGTGAGCCTACCCTCGGACAGGGGGGCCACGAGCAGTACTTC.